This is a list of T cell receptor beta chains from one sample in a study of PD-1 blockade in classical Hodgkin lymphoma. Libraries were prepared by immunoSEQ multiplex PCR; TCRdb keeps only in-frame clonotypes and omits some of them. The top ten hold approximately 2.7% of the sample, which has 20,000 or so clones, around four fifths seen once. Sample: CD4+ T cells from blood, taken before the fourth cycle of nivolumab. Receptor source: a human donor with classical Hodgkin lymphoma. CDR3s include the opening cysteine and the closing phenylalanine or tryptophan. The order of the fields is clone size, D gene, J gene, V gene, CDR3 length, CDR3 protein, CDR3 DNA. D genes are given only for firm matches. Clone size appears in some rows only: once, few, many, or a class for an expanded clone.

>NA|TRBD2|TRBJ2-2|TRBV6-4|19
CASSQEGLAGIRNTGELFF
TGTGCCAGCAGTCAGGAGGGACTAGCGGGAATCAGGAACACCGGGGAGCTGTTTTTT
>NA|NA|TRBJ2-7|TRBV6-5|14
CASSYSKGSYEQYF
TGTGCCAGCAGTTACTCGAAGGGATCCTACGAGCAGTACTTC
>NA|NA|TRBJ1-6|TRBV5-1|13
CASSHSSNSPLHF
TGCGCCAGCTCTCACAGCTCTAATTCACCCCTCCACTTT
>NA|NA|TRBJ2-2|TRBV6-5|15
CASSYLTTNTGELFF
TGTGCCAGCAGTTATTTAACTACTAACACCGGGGAGCTGTTTTTT
>once|NA|TRBJ2-2|TRBV7-3|13
CASSLRGTGELFF
TGTGCCAGCAGCTTAAGGGGCACCGGGGAGCTGTTTTTT
>NA|TRBD1|TRBJ1-1|TRBV19|14
CASREDRLRTEAFF
TGTGCCAGTAGGGAGGACAGGTTGAGGACTGAAGCTTTCTTT
>NA|TRBD2|TRBJ2-2|TRBV19|17
CASRIRGAGENTGELFF
TGTGCCAGTAGAATACGGGGCGCGGGAGAAAATACCGGGGAGCTGTTTTTT
>NA|NA|TRBJ2-2|TRBV15|13
CATSPDAVGELFF
TGTGCCACCAGCCCCGACGCAGTCGGGGAGCTGTTTTTT
>NA|TRBD1|TRBJ1-3|TRBV9|14
CASSPRGTGNTIYF
TGTGCCAGCAGCCCCAGGGGGACTGGAAACACCATATATTTT
>NA|NA|TRBJ1-1|TRBV9|14
CASSVGGADTEAFF
TGTGCCAGCAGCGTAGGGGGGGCCGACACTGAAGCTTTCTTT
>NA|NA|TRBJ2-3|TRBV12-1|16
CASSLGNRAITDTQYF
TGTGCCAGCAGCTTAGGAAATAGGGCGATCACAGATACGCAGTATTTT
>NA|NA|TRBJ1-5|TRBV6-5|15
CASSYVGRSNQPQHF
TGTGCCAGCAGTTACGTGGGACGGAGCAATCAGCCCCAGCATTTT
>NA|NA|TRBJ2-7|TRBV5-1|13
CASSSRDLYEQYF
TGCGCCAGCAGCAGCCGGGACTTGTACGAGCAGTACTTC
>NA|NA|TRBJ1-5|TRBV7-6|12
CASSVQGQPQHF
TGTGCCAGCAGCGTACAGGGTCAGCCCCAGCATTTT
>NA|NA|TRBJ2-7|TRBV28|11
CASRQTYEQYF
TGTGCCAGCAGACAAACCTACGAGCAGTACTTC
>NA|TRBD2|TRBJ2-1|TRBV28|14
CATHGLAGGNEQFF
TGTGCCACCCACGGACTAGCGGGAGGCAATGAGCAGTTCTTC
>NA|NA|TRBJ2-3|TRBV18|16
CASSPVRVESTDTQYF
TGTGCCAGCTCACCAGTGCGGGTCGAGAGTACAGATACGCAGTATTTT
>NA|NA|TRBJ1-1|TRBV18|15
CASSPVSTGNTEAFF
TGTGCCAGCTCACCAGTGTCAACAGGGAACACTGAAGCTTTCTTT
>NA|NA|TRBJ1-1|TRBV5-5|14
CASSLGQSNTEAFF
TGTGCCAGCAGCTTGGGCCAGTCGAACACTGAAGCTTTCTTT
>NA|NA|TRBJ2-7|TRBV19|13
CASSMGRSYEQYF
TGTGCCAGTAGTATGGGGCGCTCCTACGAGCAGTACTTC
>NA|NA|TRBJ1-5|TRBV28|15
CASSRDRDGYQPQHF
TGTGCCAGCAGTCGGGACCGGGACGGATATCAGCCCCAGCATTTT
>NA|NA|TRBJ2-1|TRBV25-1|17
CASSDSRTLNLYNEQFF
TGTGCCAGCAGCGATAGTAGGACCCTTAATCTCTACAATGAGCAGTTCTTC
>NA|NA|TRBJ2-2|TRBV28|12
CASRANTGELFF
TGTGCCAGCAGGGCTAACACCGGGGAGCTGTTTTTT
>NA|NA|TRBJ2-3|TRBV28|15
CASSKSQGGVSTQYF
TGTGCCAGCAGCAAATCTCAAGGGGGAGTAAGTACGCAGTATTTT
>NA|NA|TRBJ2-7|TRBV6-1|12
CASMGHYYEQYF
TGTGCCAGCATGGGACACTACTACGAGCAGTACTTC
>few|NA|TRBJ1-5|TRBV5-3|14
CARSFRPVNQPQHF
TGTGCCAGAAGCTTTAGGCCAGTAAATCAGCCCCAGCATTTT
>few|NA|TRBJ1-1|TRBV6-5|14
CASSYSTRGTEAFF
TGTGCCAGCAGTTATTCGACGCGGGGCACTGAAGCTTTCTTT
>NA|NA|TRBJ2-7|TRBV7-9|15
CASSQRAAGSYEQYF
TGTGCCAGCAGCCAGAGGGCTGCCGGATCCTACGAGCAGTACTTC
>NA|NA|TRBJ2-7|TRBV7-8|13
CASSLGLGDVQYF
TGTGCCAGCAGCCTAGGTCTGGGGGATGTGCAGTACTTC
>NA|NA|TRBJ2-1|TRBV19|16
CASSSYRDQTYNEQFF
TGTGCCAGTAGTTCCTACCGGGACCAAACCTACAATGAGCAGTTCTTC
>NA|NA|TRBJ1-4|TRBV19|15
CASSLQFGTNEKLFF
TGTGCCAGTAGTCTACAATTTGGAACTAATGAAAAACTGTTTTTT
>NA|TRBD1|TRBJ1-5|TRBV6-1|15
CASSSMGQGVQPQHF
TGTGCCAGTTCTAGCATGGGACAGGGGGTTCAGCCCCAGCATTTT